Presented here are 23 T cell receptor beta chains from one specimen sequenced in a study of shared clonotypes between healthy human individuals. Using immunoSEQ multiplex PCR, the repertoire was profiled, and TCRdb retains in-frame clones only, with some absent. The sample has some 1.5 million clones; 95% to 99% are singletons. Sequenced sample: naive CD4+ T cells sorted from blood. Noted subset: CD45RA+ positively selected. All receptors come from a man between 25 and 39 years old in good health.

The chain uses TRBV11-3 and TRBJ2-1; TRBD1 might be the D (5 bases). The CDR3 is 15 residues long. Trimming took 1 base from V and 2 from J, leaving 9 bases between them. Germline V CDR1 and CDR2: SGHNT, YENEEA. In DNA, the CDR3 is TGTGCCAGCAGCTTAGGGGGCCTTACCTACAATGAGCAGTTCTTC. Translated, it gives CASSLGGLTYNEQFF. Variable domain in full (rest from reference TRBV11-3 and TRBJ2-1): EAGVVQSPRYKIIEKKQPVAFWCNPISGHNTLYWYLQNLGQGPELLIRYENEEAVDDSQLPKDRFSAERLKGVDSTLKIQPAELGDSAVYLCASSLGGLTYNEQFFGPGTRLTVL.

The J gene is TRBJ2-1, the V gene TRBV11-2; possible D gene TRBD1, 5 bases. The CDR3 spans 15 residues. V gave up 1 base and J gave up 3 bases, with 10 bases separating them. In germline, CDR1 is SGHAT, CDR2 FQNNGV. This CDR3 reads CASSLGRVLYNEQFF. Written as DNA, the CDR3 is TGTGCCAGCAGCTTAGGCAGGGTGCTCTACAATGAGCAGTTCTTC.

V gene TRBV5-1 combines with J gene TRBJ1-3, with D unresolved. This CDR3 comprises 14 residues. Germline-derived CDR1 and CDR2 are SGHRS and YFSETQ. V lost 5 bases and J lost 1, with 10 bases in between. CDR3 nucleotides: TGCGCCAGCAGGCTGACGGGTTCTGGAAACACCATATATTTT. Translating it yields CASRLTGSGNTIYF.

The rearrangement uses TRBV7-9 and TRBJ1-1; no definite D call. Trimming left V 5 bases short and J 3 bases short, with 13 bases between. There are 14 residues in the CDR3. Germline values: CDR1 SEHNR, CDR2 FQNEAQ (reference sequence). The CDR3: CASSLTGAHTEAFF. CDR3 nucleotide sequence: TGTGCCAGCAGCCTGACTGGTGCGCACACTGAAGCTTTCTTT.

CDR3 DNA sequence: TGTGCCAGCAGCTTACCTGAGACGGCGAACACTGAAGCTTTCTTT. Translating gives CASSLPETANTEAFF. The rearrangement links TRBV7-2 to TRBJ1-1; D not resolved. V lost 2 bases, J lost 1 base, and 11 bases lay in between. The germline V gene has CDR1 SGHTA and CDR2 FQGNSA. The CDR3 loop spans 15 amino acids.

Only one count was recorded for this clone. The junction departs from germline at one end; a sequencing error may be responsible. This chain joins TRBV10-2 and TRBJ2-7, with no clear D. CDR1 and CDR2 from the germline V gene are WSHSY and SAAADI. The CDR3 is 12 residues long. This CDR3 reads CASREYGYEQYF. The DNA of the CDR3 is TGCGCCAGCAGAGAGTACGGCTACGAGCAGTACTTC.

V is TRBV6-5 and J is TRBJ2-1; possible D gene TRBD1, 5 bases. CDR3 length: 15 residues. V dropped 8 bases and J dropped 2 bases, with 16 bases sitting between them. Germline CDR1 and CDR2: MNHEY and SVGAGI. The CDR3 coding sequence is TGTGCCAGCGGAAGTGGGGCGTTAACCTACAATGAGCAGTTCTTC. Its translation: CASGSGALTYNEQFF.

The chain uses TRBV10-3 and TRBJ2-1; 11 bases line up with TRBD2. V shed 0 bases, J shed 4 bases, and the junction held 2 bases outside the gene matches. The germline V gene encodes CDR1 ENHRY and CDR2 SYGVKD. This CDR3 has 16 residues. DNA for the CDR3: TGTGCCATCAGTGAGTCTGTAGCGGGAGGGTACAATGAGCAGTTCTTC. This translates into CAISESVAGGYNEQFF.

This clone was detected once. The chain carries TRBV10-3 and TRBJ2-7, with 9 bases identical to TRBD2. Unmatched junction bases numbered 9, after V lost 4 bases and J lost 5 bases. The germline CDR1 and CDR2 sequences are ENHRY and SYGVKD. The CDR3 runs to 15 residues. In DNA form, the CDR3 reads TGTGCCATCAGTGTCAATAGCGGGAGTTTGAACGAGCAGTACTTC. Translating gives CAISVNSGSLNEQYF.

This rearrangement joins TRBV18 to TRBJ1-2, with 7 bases fitting TRBD1. Trimming removed 3 bases from V and 2 bases from J; junction bases left unmatched: 3. The CDR3 runs 14 residues. CDR1 and CDR2 (germline): KGHSH, LQKENI. The CDR3 loop is CASSPQTGNYGYTF. CDR3 coding DNA: TGTGCCAGCTCACCCCAGACAGGGAACTATGGCTACACCTTC.

This sequence joins TRBV14 and TRBJ2-7; D unclear. The V gene lost 1 base and the J gene lost 3 bases, with 10 bases spanning the gap. This CDR3 comprises 14 residues. From germline, CDR1 is SGHDN and CDR2 FVKESK. In nucleotides, the CDR3 is TGTGCCAGCAGCCAAGGTCACAGAAGCTACGAGCAGTACTTC. This translates into CASSQGHRSYEQYF.

In this sample, this clone turned up once. The chain combines TRBV5-1 with TRBJ2-6, with D possibly TRBD1 on 6 matching bases. Germline-derived CDR1 and CDR2 are SGHRS and YFSETQ. V was cut by 3 bases and J by 2 bases, with 12 bases left in between. The CDR3 sequence is 16 residues long. CDR3 region: CASSSTGLPGANVLTF. The CDR3 DNA sequence: TGCGCCAGCAGCTCTACAGGGCTCCCTGGGGCCAACGTCCTGACTTTC.

V is TRBV9 and J is TRBJ2-1; TRBD1 is a possible D gene (6 bases). V shed 3 bases and J shed 1 base, with 17 bases lying between them. The germline gives CDR1 SGDLS, CDR2 YYNGEE. The CDR3 is made up of 17 amino acids. The CDR3 here is CASSAGPRGGSYNEQFF. The CDR3 DNA is TGTGCCAGCAGCGCCGGGCCCAGGGGCGGATCCTACAATGAGCAGTTCTTC.

The chain is built from TRBV5-1 and TRBJ2-3; 10 nucleotides agree with TRBD1. V lost 7 bases to trimming and J lost 6 bases; unmatched junction nucleotides: 5. Germline lookup yields CDR1 SGHRS and CDR2 YFSETQ. CDR3 length equals 13 residues. CDR3 region: CASWPGQGDTQYF. The CDR3 DNA reads as TGCGCCAGCTGGCCGGGACAGGGGGATACGCAGTATTTT.

This clone was picked up one time. The chain employs TRBV2 and TRBJ1-5; D gene unclear. Germline assignment: CDR1 SNHLY and CDR2 FYNNEI. The CDR3 sequence is 13 residues long. Trimming cost V 6 bases and J 7 bases, with 13 bases left between them. This CDR3 reads CASRRSRGQPQHF. CDR3 coding DNA: TGTGCCAGCAGACGTTCGCGGGGACAGCCCCAGCATTTT.

The chain combines TRBV7-2 with TRBJ2-7, with 8 bases aligning to TRBD1. The junction had 2 bases not matched to a gene; V was cut back by 2 bases and J by 2 bases. The V gene's germline CDR1 is SGHTA and CDR2 FQGNSA. The CDR3 runs 14 residues. The chain's CDR3 is CASSLSGQAYEQYF. CDR3 bases: TGTGCCAGCAGCTTATCGGGACAGGCCTACGAGCAGTACTTC. The whole variable domain, filled in from reference TRBV7-2 and TRBJ2-7, reads GAGVSQSPSNKVTEKGKDVELRCDPISGHTALYWYRQSLGQGLEFLIYFQGNSAPDKSGLPSDRFSAERTGGSVSTLTIQRTQQEDSAVYLCASSLSGQAYEQYFGPGTRLTVT.

Comments on this clone: The identical CDR3 is also encoded by other nucleotide sequences in the sample. V and J are TRBV18 and TRBJ1-3; D remains unclear. Trimming pared 0 bases from V and 0 bases from J, leaving 6 bases between. The CDR3 extends over 15 amino acids. CDR1 is KGHSH, CDR2 LQKENI, per germline. CDR3 amino acids: CASSPPWGSGNTIYF. In DNA form, the CDR3 reads TGTGCCAGCTCACCACCCTGGGGCTCTGGAAACACCATATATTTT.

The J gene is TRBJ2-7, the V gene TRBV5-1; the match to TRBD2 covers 10 bases. The V gene's germline CDR1 is SGHRS and CDR2 YFSETQ. The CDR3 consists of 16 residues. With V trimmed by 1 base and J by 6 bases, 10 bases remained unmatched. The DNA of the CDR3 is TGCGCCAGCAGCTTGACCCTCCTAGCGGGAGCGGGCGAGCAGTACTTC. Its translation: CASSLTLLAGAGEQYF.

The CDR3 DNA is TGTGCAGGCTCAAGGGGGCCCACTGAAGCTTTCTTT. Amino acids: CAGSRGPTEAFF. The V and J genes are TRBV13 and TRBJ1-1; 7 bases match TRBD1. CDR1 is PRHDT, CDR2 FYEKMQ, per germline (reference sequence). The CDR3 consists of 12 residues.

V and J are TRBV4-3 and TRBJ2-2, with 11 nucleotides matching TRBD2. V lost 0 bases and J lost 0; bases outside the gene matches: 3. Germline V lookup: CDR1 LGHNA, CDR2 YSLEER. CDR3 length: 18 residues. The CDR3 loop reads CASSQDLAGGTNTGELFF. As DNA, the CDR3 is TGCGCCAGCAGCCAAGACCTAGCGGGAGGCACGAACACCGGGGAGCTGTTTTTT.

J is TRBJ2-1 and V is TRBV7-9; tentative D call: TRBD2 (6 bases). CDR3 length: 16 amino acids. Germline V gene sequence: CDR1 SEHNR, CDR2 FQNEAQ (reference sequence). The CDR3 region has the DNA TGTGCTATTGAGGAGGGCTTACCGAGCTCCTACAATGAGCAGTTCTTC. It encodes CAIEEGLPSSYNEQFF.

V usage is TRBV9 and J usage is TRBJ2-3, with D perhaps being TRBD1 or TRBD2 (5 bases each). The V gene lost 0 bases and the J gene lost 1 base, with 15 bases spanning the gap. Germline V gene data show CDR1 as SGDLS and CDR2 as YYNGEE. The CDR3 totals 17 residues. This chain's CDR3 is CASSVVDRPRGTDTQYF. The CDR3 region has the DNA TGTGCCAGCAGCGTAGTTGACAGACCGAGGGGCACAGATACGCAGTATTTT.

The chain carries TRBV7-2 and TRBJ2-6; D assignment may be TRBD1 or TRBD2 (5 bases each). The V gene's germline CDR1 is SGHTA and CDR2 FQGNSA. Trimming shortened V by 3 bases and J by 3 bases, and 12 bases separated the two germline ends. CDR3 length equals 16 residues. CDR3 coding DNA: TGTGCCAGCAGCTTGAGGGGCGGTGGTGGGGCCAACGTCCTGACTTTC. Its protein product is CASSLRGGGGANVLTF. The full variable domain, in which reference TRBV7-2 and TRBJ2-6 provide the parts outside the CDR3, is GAGVSQSPSNKVTEKGKDVELRCDPISGHTALYWYRQSLGQGLEFLIYFQGNSAPDKSGLPSDRFSAERTGGSVSTLTIQRTQQEDSAVYLCASSLRGGGGANVLTFGAGSRLTVL.